The 27 T cell receptor beta chains in this list originate from one sample, sequenced in a study of blood T cell repertoires in COVID-19 (dated by TCRdb to the early 2020s). Receptors were amplified or captured by the immunoSEQ multiplex PCR assay. TCRdb provides this immuneACCESS table in a form limited to in-frame rearrangements. Some clones are lacking; in checked studies, under half of them reflect an unresolved V gene, and why the rest are absent is not known. The sample includes about 120,000 clones, with 83% observed a single time. The ten top clones hold approximately 2.1% of the sample. Material: peripheral blood. The origin of the receptors is a young man with acute or convalescent COVID-19.

J is TRBJ1-1 and V is TRBV18; D is uncertain. Per the germline V gene, CDR1 is KGHSH and CDR2 is LQKENI. V lost 3 bases and J lost 1, with 9 bases in between. The CDR3 length is 14 residues. The chain's CDR3 is CASSPETGNTEAFF. CDR3 bases: TGTGCCAGCTCACCTGAAACCGGGAACACTGAAGCTTTCTTT.

The chain recombines TRBV5-1 with TRBJ2-7, with 9 positions matching TRBD1. J was trimmed by 7 bases and V by 4 bases; bases with no gene match: 9. The germline gives CDR1 SGHRS, CDR2 YFSETQ. The CDR3 contains 14 residues. The DNA for the CDR3 is TGCGCCAGCAGCGGGGGACAGGGCGGTGGAGAGCAGTACGTC. This translates into CASSGGQGGGEQYV.

The CDR3 is CASSTRVIFFKNIQYF. CDR3 coding DNA: TGTGCCAGTAGTACCCGAGTAATTTTTTTCAAAAACATTCAGTACTTC. The chain employs TRBV19 and TRBJ2-4; D is undetermined. Per germline, CDR1 LNHDA and CDR2 SQIVND (reference sequence). The CDR3 extends over 16 amino acids. Trimming took 4 bases from V and 3 from J, leaving 16 bases between them.

The chain employs TRBV4-1 and TRBJ2-2; 12 bases agree with TRBD2. CDR3 length equals 17 residues. J lost 6 bases, V lost 0 bases, and 5 bases had no gene match. Germline CDR1 reads MGHRA; CDR2 reads YSYEKL. CDR3 sequence: CASSQDRSSGRAGELFF. The CDR3 DNA reads as TGCGCCAGCAGCCAAGATCGGTCTAGCGGGAGGGCCGGGGAGCTGTTTTTT.

This sequence joins TRBV3-1 (or the pseudogene TRBV3-2) and TRBJ1-1; D gene uncertain. CDR3 length equals 16 residues. Trimming took off 4 bases at V and 3 bases at J, with 18 bases between the two ends. The germline V gene has CDR1 LGHDT and CDR2 YNNKEL (reference sequence). Here the CDR3 DNA reads TGTGCCAGCAGCCTAAACGGCAAGCGGTTGGACACTGAAGCTTTCTTT. Translation gives CASSLNGKRLDTEAFF.

The J gene is TRBJ1-1, the V gene TRBV18, with a weak D call TRBD1 (5 bases). The length of the CDR3 is 14 residues. The ends were cut back, 6 bases at V and 5 bases at J, with 16 bases in the middle. Germline V gene data show CDR1 as KGHSH and CDR2 as LQKENI. The CDR3 is CASSATAMGTEAFF. The CDR3 bases are TGTGCCAGCTCGGCGACAGCGATGGGAACTGAAGCTTTCTTT.

This clone has a handful of counts. The rearrangement joins TRBV5-4 to TRBJ1-1, with D perhaps matching TRBD1 (5 bases). The CDR3 length is 14 residues. Trimming removed 4 bases from V and 4 bases from J, with 14 bases in between. The germline V gene has CDR1 SGHNT and CDR2 YYREEE (reference sequence). The CDR3 nucleotides read TGTGCCAGCAGCCTCGGAAGCCAGGGCACTGAAGCTTTCTTT. The encoded protein is CASSLGSQGTEAFF.

The chain links TRBV7-8 to TRBJ2-3; D is perhaps TRBD2 (6 bases). The CDR3 loop spans 17 amino acids. The germline V gene has CDR1 SGHVS and CDR2 FQNEAQ. V was cut by 3 bases and J by 0 bases, with 16 bases left in between. DNA of the CDR3: TGTGCCAGCAGCTTCGCCCGGGACTGGACTAGCACAGATACGCAGTATTTT. Amino acid sequence: CASSFARDWTSTDTQYF.

V usage is TRBV5-1 and J usage is TRBJ2-1, with D tentatively TRBD2 (6 bases). The CDR3 covers 14 residues. V lost 1 base and J 8 bases, leaving 13 bases between the germline ends. The germline V gene has CDR1 SGHRS and CDR2 YFSETQ. The CDR3 DNA reads as TGCGCCAGCAGCTTGTTTTCGCGGGGCGATGAGCAGTTCTTC. Translation: CASSLFSRGDEQFF.

This clone was recorded a few times. This sequence joins TRBV5-1 and TRBJ2-2; possible D gene TRBD2, 6 bases. Per germline, CDR1 SGHRS and CDR2 YFSETQ. This CDR3 has 16 amino acids. Trimming pared 6 bases from V and 1 base from J, leaving 16 bases between. The CDR3 bases are TGCGCCAGCAAGGTGGCAGGAGGGCTGAACACCGGGGAGCTGTTTTTT. Translation: CASKVAGGLNTGELFF.

This sequence joins TRBV6-2 or TRBV6-3 and TRBJ2-3; 8 bases fit TRBD2. The J segment lost 5 bases and the V segment lost 5 bases, leaving 6 bases of the junction unmatched. The CDR3 consists of 14 residues. Germline CDR1 and CDR2: MNHEY and SVGEGT. CDR3 region: CASSNGGAIDTQYF. The CDR3 DNA follows: TGTGCCAGCAGTAACGGGGGGGCTATAGATACGCAGTATTTT.

A note on this clone: The same CDR3 arises from other DNA sequences in this sample as well. The chain joins TRBV5-1 to TRBJ1-6, with D possibly being TRBD1 (5 bases). CDR1 is SGHRS, CDR2 YFSETQ, per germline. The CDR3 loop spans 17 amino acids. V dropped 0 bases and J dropped 0 bases, with 10 bases sitting between them. The CDR3 DNA reads TGCGCCAGCAGCTTGGGACCGGGGGGCTCCTATAATTCACCCCTCCACTTT. Translated: CASSLGPGGSYNSPLHF.

This rearrangement joins TRBV29-1 to TRBJ2-3; D is perhaps TRBD2 (7 bases). Germline V gives CDR1 SQVTM, CDR2 ANQGSEA. The CDR3 is made up of 13 amino acids. The CDR3 DNA reads as TGCAGTGGGTTGGGGGGGCCTGAAGATACGCAGTATTTT. This sequence encodes CSGLGGPEDTQYF.

This chain uses TRBV10-2 with TRBJ1-5; TRBD1 agrees at 7 bases. This CDR3 is built from 17 residues. With 3 bases clipped from V and 3 bases from J, the junction kept 11 bases outside the gene matches. Germline-derived CDR1 and CDR2 are WSHSY and SAAADI. CDR3 loop: CASSDLQTGFLNQPQHF. The CDR3 coding sequence is TGCGCCAGCAGTGACCTACAGACAGGGTTTCTCAATCAGCCCCAGCATTTT.

The chain carries TRBV10-3 and TRBJ1-2; 11 bases are a match to TRBD1. The CDR3 extends over 16 amino acids. Germline V lookup: CDR1 ENHRY, CDR2 SYGVKD. V dropped 4 bases and J dropped 4; count of bases not matched to a gene: 8. CDR3 in amino acids: CAISAWTGGLGYGYTF. The DNA for the CDR3 is TGTGCCATCAGTGCCTGGACAGGGGGCTTGGGCTATGGCTACACCTTC.

This clone turned up a few times. The V gene is TRBV27, the J gene TRBJ2-5; D unclear. Germline-derived CDR1 and CDR2 are MNHEY and SMNVEV (reference sequence). The V end lost 4 bases, the J end lost 2 bases, and 2 bases lay between the germline ends. CDR3 length equals 11 residues. The CDR3 is CASSSQETQYF. The CDR3 nucleotides read TGTGCCAGCAGTTCACAAGAGACCCAGTACTTC.

The chain employs TRBV9 and TRBJ2-1, with 13 bases aligning to TRBD2. This CDR3 comprises 17 residues. Germline-derived CDR1 and CDR2 are SGDLS and YYNGEE. Germline trimming cut 3 bases from V and 2 bases from J; bases unmatched to any gene: 5. The CDR3 loop reads CASSAGLAGETYNEQFF. CDR3 bases: TGTGCCAGCAGCGCCGGACTAGCGGGGGAAACCTACAATGAGCAGTTCTTC.

The chain links TRBV2 to TRBJ2-3, with 15 positions matching TRBD2. Germline lookup yields CDR1 SNHLY and CDR2 FYNNEI. The V gene end was trimmed by 5 bases and the J gene end by 4 bases; junction bases not matched to a gene: 4. The CDR3 has 16 amino acids. CDR3 DNA sequence: TGTGCCAGCAGTCTCAGGACTAGCGGGGGGGCAGATACGCAGTATTTT. Protein product: CASSLRTSGGADTQYF.

The gene calls are TRBV30 and TRBJ1-5; D is uncertain. The ends were cut back, 0 bases at V and 7 bases at J, with 13 bases in the middle. The CDR3 totals 14 residues. CDR1 GTSNPN and CDR2 SVGIG come from the germline V gene (reference sequence). The CDR3 DNA reads TGTGCCTGGAGTGTGGGGATCGGGAGGCAGCCCCAGCATTTT. Its protein is CAWSVGIGRQPQHF.

The chain uses TRBV11-2 and TRBJ2-7; 9 nucleotides match TRBD2. The length of the CDR3 is 14 residues. V trimming: 4 bases; J trimming: 0 bases; junction bases outside the gene matches: 1. Germline V gives CDR1 SGHAT, CDR2 FQNNGV. This CDR3 is CASSSGLASYEQYF. The DNA of the CDR3 is TGTGCCAGCAGCTCGGGACTAGCCTCCTACGAGCAGTACTTC. Drawing the rest from reference TRBV11-2 and TRBJ2-7, the complete variable domain is EAGVAQSPRYKIIEKRQSVAFWCNPISGHATLYWYQQILGQGPKLLIQFQNNGVVDDSQLPKDRFSAERLKGVDSTLKIQPAKLEDSAVYLCASSSGLASYEQYFGPGTRLTVT.

In nucleotides, the CDR3 is TGTGCCAGCAGCTTCCAAACTAGCCACACCGGGGAGCTGTTTTTT. It is translated as CASSFQTSHTGELFF. The gene calls are TRBV7-8 and TRBJ2-2; a weak D match, TRBD2 (6 bases). CDR1 SGHVS and CDR2 FQNEAQ come from the germline V gene. V shed 3 bases and J shed 3 bases, with 11 bases lying between them. The CDR3 covers 15 residues.

This clone was picked up a small number of times. J is TRBJ1-1 and V is TRBV7-6; D unresolved. Germline V gives CDR1 SGHVS, CDR2 FNYEAQ. The CDR3 consists of 13 residues. V was pared by 3 bases and J by 0 bases, with 5 bases between. CDR3 residues: CASSLGMNTEAFF. In nucleotides, the CDR3 is TGTGCCAGCAGCTTGGGCATGAACACTGAAGCTTTCTTT.

This chain uses TRBV2 with TRBJ1-1, with no clear D. CDR3 size: 13 residues. Germline V lookup: CDR1 SNHLY, CDR2 FYNNEI. Trimming cost V 4 bases and J 9 bases, with 15 bases left between them. The CDR3 protein is CASSGGPTRKAFF. The CDR3 coding sequence is TGTGCCAGCAGTGGTGGTCCCACCAGGAAAGCTTTCTTT.

The V and J genes are TRBV5-4 and TRBJ2-1; TRBD2 matches 9 bases. The CDR3 loop spans 15 amino acids. Germline CDR1 is SGHNT and CDR2 is YYREEE (reference sequence). The ends lost 2 bases at V and 6 bases at J; junction bases unmatched: 6. The CDR3 loop is CASSFDPSGANEQFF. The CDR3 bases are TGTGCCAGCAGCTTTGACCCTAGCGGGGCCAATGAGCAGTTCTTC.

The chain joins TRBV6-6 to TRBJ2-7; a weak D match, TRBD1 (6 bases). Trimming cost V 5 bases and J 6 bases, with 14 bases left between them. The germline CDR1 and CDR2 sequences are MNHNY and SVGAGI (reference sequence). The CDR3 length is 13 residues. The CDR3 region is CASSTRTASEQYV. The CDR3 DNA is TGTGCCAGCAGTACCCGGACAGCAAGCGAGCAGTACGTC.

The chain carries TRBV27 and TRBJ1-4; 11 positions agree with TRBD1. V was clipped by 6 bases and J by 7 bases; unmatched bases: 4. The CDR3 is 14 residues long. Looked up from germline, CDR1 is MNHEY and CDR2 is SMNVEV (reference sequence). The CDR3 protein is CASRRTGGVEKLFF. In DNA, the CDR3 is TGTGCCAGCAGGAGGACAGGGGGCGTTGAAAAACTGTTTTTT.

The CDR3 DNA reads as TGTGCCAGCAGCTTAGTGCGGGGGAATGAGCAGTTCTTC. Translation: CASSLVRGNEQFF. The chain uses TRBV11-2 and TRBJ2-1, with 7 positions matching TRBD2. Germline loops: CDR1 SGHAT, CDR2 FQNNGV. J gave up 7 bases and V 1 base, and 1 base lay outside the gene matches. This CDR3 is 13 amino acids long.